These 30 T cell receptor beta chains share one sample of origin, sequenced in a study of T cell responses to AZD1222 COVID-19 vaccine. Assay used: immunoSEQ multiplex PCR; TCRdb lists only in-frame clones, some missing. Altogether 150,000 or so clones are present, more than 75% being singletons, with the ten largest covering 5.2%. The source was peripheral blood, collected on day 0 of AZD1222 vaccination. Every receptor here comes from an adult in good health.

This chain joins TRBV7-9 and TRBJ1-1; 8 bases line up with TRBD1. CDR1 SEHNR and CDR2 FQNEAQ come from the germline V gene (reference sequence). Trimming removed 7 bases from V and 0 bases from J; junction bases left unmatched: 10. This CDR3 region has 16 residues. The CDR3 spells CASMGGQGEMNTEAFF. CDR3 sequence (DNA): TGTGCCAGCATGGGAGGACAGGGAGAAATGAACACTGAAGCTTTCTTT.

The chain recombines TRBV2 with TRBJ2-1; the match to TRBD2 covers 11 bases. Trimming cost V 9 bases and J 7 bases; bases outside gene matches: 32. The V gene's germline CDR1 is SNHLY and CDR2 FYNNEI. The CDR3 is made up of 22 amino acids. Written as DNA, the CDR3 is TGTGCCAGACTAGCGGGAGATGGGGTGTTCGACCTAAGATTGCTCTGTAGAAATGAGCAGTTCTTC. Encoded protein: CARLAGDGVFDLRLLCRNEQFF.

The chain couples TRBV6-6 to TRBJ2-2; D unresolved. The CDR3 runs to 13 residues. Germline V gene sequence: CDR1 MNHNY, CDR2 SVGAGI (reference sequence). Trimming removed 7 bases at V and 1 base at J, with 7 bases between. This CDR3 reads CASKYGNTGELFF. CDR3 bases: TGTGCCAGCAAGTACGGGAACACCGGGGAGCTGTTTTTT.

This clone has just a few counts. In DNA, the CDR3 is TGTGCCAGCGCCCCGGGGGGGAATCAGCCCCAGCATTTT. Its translation: CASAPGGNQPQHF. The chain joins TRBV7-9 to TRBJ1-5; a possible D gene is TRBD1 (5 bases). The CDR3 is 13 residues long. Trimming removed 8 bases from V and 4 bases from J, with 12 bases in between. Germline CDR1 is SEHNR and CDR2 is FQNEAQ (reference sequence).

The V and J genes are TRBV18 and TRBJ1-5, with no clear D. V lost 0 bases and J 0 bases, leaving 9 bases between the germline ends. Germline CDR1 reads KGHSH; CDR2 reads LQKENI. CDR3 size: 16 residues. Here the CDR3 reads CASSPPSGYSNQPQHF. The CDR3, as DNA: TGTGCCAGCTCACCACCGTCGGGCTATAGCAATCAGCCCCAGCATTTT. Based on the CDR3 plus reference TRBV18 and TRBJ1-5, the full variable domain is NAGVMQNPRHLVRRRGQEARLRCSPMKGHSHVYWYRQLPEEGLKFMVYLQKENIIDESGMPKERFSAEFPKEGPSILRIQQVVRGDSAAYFCASSPPSGYSNQPQHFGDGTRLSIL.

This chain uses TRBV19 with TRBJ1-4; D ambiguous. Germline CDR1 is LNHDA and CDR2 is SQIVND (reference sequence). The CDR3 is made up of 13 amino acids. The V end was cut by 7 bases, the J end by 3 bases, with 9 bases between. The CDR3 DNA reads TGTGCCAGTACGTCCCAACCTAATGAAAAACTGTTTTTT. Translation: CASTSQPNEKLFF.

This chain links TRBV24-1 with TRBJ2-1, with 9 positions matching TRBD1. This CDR3 is built from 14 residues. Unmatched junction bases numbered 7, after V lost 9 bases and J lost 5 bases. Germline lookup yields CDR1 KGHDR and CDR2 SFDVKD. The CDR3 nucleotides are TGTGCCACCGGGTCGGGACAGGGTAACAATGAGCAGTTCTTC. Residues: CATGSGQGNNEQFF.

The chain couples TRBV28 to TRBJ2-3, with D uncertain. The CDR3 covers 12 residues. Trimming removed 10 bases at V and 1 base at J, with 9 bases between. Germline values: CDR1 MDHEN, CDR2 SYDVKM. The chain's CDR3 is CATTGRTDTQYF. The CDR3 bases are TGTGCCACCACGGGCCGCACAGATACGCAGTATTTT. The full variable domain, rest sourced from reference TRBV28 and TRBJ2-3, is DVKVTQSSRYLVKRTGEKVFLECVQDMDHENMFWYRQDPGLGLRLIYFSYDVKMKEKGDIPEGYSVSREKKERFSLILESASTNQTSMYLCATTGRTDTQYFGPGTRLTVL.

The table lists this clone with a count of one. V usage is TRBV28 and J usage is TRBJ1-3, with D possibly matching TRBD1 (5 bases). Trimming shortened V by 5 bases and J by 0 bases, and 8 bases separated the two germline ends. CDR1 MDHEN and CDR2 SYDVKM come from the germline V gene. The CDR3 spans 14 residues. CDR3 sequence: CASSKGLSGNTIYF. In DNA form, the CDR3 reads TGTGCCAGCAGTAAGGGGCTCTCTGGAAACACCATATATTTT.

V and J are TRBV12-2 and TRBJ1-2; TRBD1, as called in the table, went unchecked against the DNA. TRBV12-2 is marked as a pseudogene. This CDR3 is 16 amino acids long. The CDR3 sequence: CASRLGQASLPNCYTF. Written as DNA, the CDR3 is TGTGCAAGTCGCCTCGGACAGGCTTCGCTACCGAACTGCTACACCTTC.

The J gene is TRBJ1-5, the V gene TRBV27; D remains unclear. The germline V gene has CDR1 MNHEY and CDR2 SMNVEV (reference sequence). Trimming removed 5 bases from V and 8 bases from J, with 19 bases in between. The CDR3 totals 15 residues. The CDR3: CASSQSWELGKPQHF. The CDR3 DNA is TGTGCCAGCAGTCAGAGCTGGGAGTTGGGAAAGCCCCAGCATTTT.

The chain couples TRBV3-1 (or the pseudogene TRBV3-2) to TRBJ1-4; D is possibly TRBD1 (6 bases). CDR1 and CDR2 (germline): LGHDT, YNNKEL (reference sequence). The CDR3 consists of 14 residues. V lost 8 bases and J 2 bases, leaving 12 bases between the germline ends. The CDR3 region has the DNA TGTGCCAGCGCCGCGGGGGCTACTAATGAAAAACTGTTTTTT. It translates to CASAAGATNEKLFF.

The chain combines TRBV5-5 with TRBJ2-7; D gene uncertain. With 0 bases removed from V and 0 bases from J, the gap between germline ends came to 10 bases. CDR3 length: 15 residues. Germline loops: CDR1 SGHKS, CDR2 YYEKEE (reference sequence). CDR3 bases: TGTGCCAGCAGCTTGGACATTGCAAGCTCCTACGAGCAGTACTTC. It yields the protein CASSLDIASSYEQYF.

The rearrangement links TRBV6-5 to TRBJ2-1; 9 nucleotides line up with TRBD1. J gave up 6 bases and V 6 bases, and 9 bases lay outside the gene matches. CDR1 MNHEY and CDR2 SVGAGI come from the germline V gene. The CDR3 is 15 amino acids. The CDR3 loop reads CASSSIPDRGNEQFF. The CDR3 DNA reads TGTGCCAGCAGCAGTATCCCGGACAGGGGCAATGAGCAGTTCTTC.

V gene TRBV15 combines with J gene TRBJ1-2; perhaps TRBD1 as D (5 bases). The CDR3 is 15 residues long. CDR1 and CDR2 from the germline V gene are LNHNV and YYDKDF (reference sequence). The V end was cut by 0 bases, the J end by 4 bases, with 12 bases between. The CDR3 loop is CATSRERGTVYGYTF. CDR3 bases: TGTGCCACCAGCAGAGAGAGAGGGACGGTCTATGGCTACACCTTC.

This chain joins TRBV20-1 and TRBJ1-1; 7 bases fit TRBD1. CDR3 length: 11 amino acids. The germline V gene has CDR1 DFQATT and CDR2 SNEGSKA (reference sequence). CDR3 coding DNA: TGCAGGGGGACAGAGAACACTGAAGCTTTCTTT. Protein sequence: CRGTENTEAFF.

This chain joins TRBV15 and TRBJ2-3; tentatively, D is TRBD2 (6 bases). The V end was cut by 1 base, the J end by 0 bases, with 17 bases between. The CDR3 contains 18 residues. Germline assignment: CDR1 LNHNV and CDR2 YYDKDF (reference sequence). Here the CDR3 DNA reads TGTGCCACCAGCAGAGGGAGGGGTCTTACCTCTAGCACAGATACGCAGTATTTT. Amino acid sequence: CATSRGRGLTSSTDTQYF.

V is TRBV19 and J is TRBJ2-2, with TRBD2 identical over 8 bases. The CDR3 runs 17 residues. Per the germline V gene, CDR1 is LNHDA and CDR2 is SQIVND (reference sequence). Germline trimming cut 4 bases from V and 9 bases from J; bases unmatched to any gene: 16. The CDR3 loop is CASSRVSGGSASRELFF. In DNA form, the CDR3 reads TGTGCCAGTAGTAGGGTTTCGGGGGGGTCGGCTAGCAGGGAGCTGTTTTTT.

The genes are TRBV24-1 and TRBJ2-3; 10 nucleotides line up with TRBD2. The V gene's germline CDR1 is KGHDR and CDR2 SFDVKD. The CDR3 is 17 residues long. Germline trimming cut 0 bases from V and 3 bases from J; bases unmatched to any gene: 5. CDR3 amino acids: CATSDLLAGAGTDTQYF. The DNA of the CDR3 is TGTGCCACCAGTGATTTGCTAGCGGGAGCGGGGACAGATACGCAGTATTTT.

CDR3 sequence reads: CASSLMAGVTYEQYF. The CDR3 coding sequence is TGCGCCAGCAGCTTGATGGCAGGCGTCACCTACGAGCAGTACTTC. V usage is TRBV5-1 and J usage is TRBJ2-7; D is unclear. V was shortened by 1 base and J by 2 bases, with 13 bases between the two germline ends. Germline V CDR1 and CDR2: SGHRS, YFSETQ. The CDR3 has 15 residues.

V usage is TRBV6-2 or TRBV6-3 and J usage is TRBJ2-1; TRBD2 matches at 7 bases. The CDR3 has 12 residues. The germline CDR1 and CDR2 sequences are MNHEY and SVGEGT. After removal of 2 bases from V and 8 bases from J, the junction contained 0 bases not matched to a gene. CDR3 sequence: CASSYREDEQFF. The CDR3 region has the DNA TGTGCCAGCAGTTACCGGGAGGATGAGCAGTTCTTC.

V gene TRBV7-2 combines with J gene TRBJ2-4, with D hard to call. V was pared by 7 bases and J by 2 bases, with 3 bases between. CDR3 size: 11 residues. Looked up from germline, CDR1 is SGHTA and CDR2 is FQGNSA. The CDR3 coding sequence is TGTGCCAGCACTCCCAAAAACATTCAGTACTTC. This translates into CASTPKNIQYF.

The genes are TRBV6-1 and TRBJ2-7; possibly TRBD2 for D (5 bases). The CDR3 sequence is 14 residues long. With 2 bases removed from V and 0 bases from J, the gap between germline ends came to 8 bases. Looked up from germline, CDR1 is MNHNS and CDR2 is SASEGT. The CDR3 DNA follows: TGTGCCAGCAGTGAATCCCGGGGCTCCTACGAGCAGTACTTC. Translation gives CASSESRGSYEQYF.

The chain is built from TRBV29-1 and TRBJ2-1; D ambiguous. CDR1 is SQVTM, CDR2 ANQGSEA, per germline. V was clipped by 4 bases and J by 3 bases, with 19 bases between them. This CDR3 is 16 amino acids long. In DNA, the CDR3 is TGCAGCGTTGCCCAACCCCCCGAGATTAACTACAATGAGCAGTTCTTC. Residues: CSVAQPPEINYNEQFF.

This rearrangement joins TRBV7-2 to TRBJ1-1; no firm D call. Between the trimmed V and J ends, which lost 0 bases and 6 bases, there was a span of 11 bases. CDR3 length: 14 amino acids. Germline V gives CDR1 SGHTA, CDR2 FQGNSA. CDR3 DNA sequence: TGTGCCAGCAGCTTAGCCGGGAGGGTCGCTGAAGCTTTCTTT. Amino acids: CASSLAGRVAEAFF.

Here the CDR3 reads CATRSNQPQHF. For the CDR3, the DNA is TGTGCCACCCGATCGAATCAGCCCCAGCATTTT. V gene TRBV24-1 combines with J gene TRBJ1-5; D unclear. V was cut by 9 bases and J by 4 bases, with 6 bases left in between. The CDR3 consists of 11 residues. Looked up from germline, CDR1 is KGHDR and CDR2 is SFDVKD.

This chain uses TRBV15 with TRBJ2-5, with D possibly TRBD1 on 6 matching bases. V was cut by 3 bases and J by 4 bases, with 15 bases left in between. There are 15 residues in the CDR3. CDR1 LNHNV and CDR2 YYDKDF come from the germline V gene (reference sequence). The chain's CDR3 is CATSSADRSGETQYF. The DNA of the CDR3 is TGTGCCACCAGCAGCGCCGACAGGTCGGGAGAGACCCAGTACTTC.

The chain is built from TRBV12-2 and TRBJ2-7; TRBD2, the D gene given by the table, was not confirmed from the DNA. TRBV12-2 has pseudogene status. The CDR3 has 19 amino acids. CDR3 region: CASRLAFVTAGGSTYEQYF. CDR3 DNA: TGTGCAAGTCGCTTAGCCTTTGTAACAGCGGGAGGCTCCACCTACGAGCAGTACTTC.

The chain couples TRBV21-1 to TRBJ2-4; the table's D call, TRBD2, has no DNA check behind it. TRBV21-1 is an annotated pseudogene. There are 20 residues in the CDR3. The CDR3 coding sequence is TGTGCCAGCAGCGCCAAGAGGGGGGCTAGCGGGAGGCCAGCCAAAAACATTCAGTACTTC. Translating it yields CASSAKRGASGRPAKNIQYF.

The sample holds one count of this clone. This rearrangement joins TRBV12-5 to TRBJ2-7; D not certain. From germline, CDR1 is LGHNT and CDR2 FRNRAP. The CDR3 covers 14 residues. V was cut by 6 bases and J by 3 bases, with 15 bases left in between. DNA of the CDR3: TGTGCTAGTGGCCCCTCAAGGCACAACTACGAGCAGTACTTC. This gives the protein CASGPSRHNYEQYF.